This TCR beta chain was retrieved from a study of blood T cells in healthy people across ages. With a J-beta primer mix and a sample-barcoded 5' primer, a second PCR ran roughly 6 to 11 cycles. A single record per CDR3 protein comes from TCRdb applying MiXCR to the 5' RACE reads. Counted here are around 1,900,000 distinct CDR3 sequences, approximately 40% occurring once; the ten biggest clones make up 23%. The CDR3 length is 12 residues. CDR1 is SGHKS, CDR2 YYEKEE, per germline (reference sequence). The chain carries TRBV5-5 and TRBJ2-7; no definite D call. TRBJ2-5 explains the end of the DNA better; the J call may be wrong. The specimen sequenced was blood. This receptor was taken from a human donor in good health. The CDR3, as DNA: TGTGCCAGCAGCCATCTACCCGAGACCCAGTACTTC. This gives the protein CASSHLPETQYF.